Below, 16 T cell receptor beta chains from the same sample are listed, as sequenced in a study of blood T cell repertoires in COVID-19 (dated by TCRdb to 2018 to 2020). The protocol used for the library was the immunoSEQ multiplex PCR assay. This immuneACCESS table, as held by TCRdb, lists in-frame sequences with V and J called but not all clones. Of the missing ones, under half trace to an unresolved V gene in checked studies; the others have no known cause. For this sample the table gives about 190,000 clones, of which roughly 80% were detected only once. The ten largest account for around 12% of the sample. The sample consisted of peripheral blood. The source is a woman in her 50s with acute or convalescent COVID-19.

The chain links TRBV14 to TRBJ2-1; TRBD2 aligns across 7 bases. This CDR3 comprises 16 residues. V shed 0 bases, J shed 4 bases, and the junction held 6 bases outside the gene matches. The germline V gene encodes CDR1 SGHDN and CDR2 FVKESK. CDR3 nucleotides: TGTGCCAGCAGCCAAGAACGGCTAGCGGTATACAATGAGCAGTTCTTC. Residues: CASSQERLAVYNEQFF.

This clone was detected a few times. The chain joins TRBV27 to TRBJ2-2; TRBD2 might be the D (6 bases). The CDR3 extends over 15 amino acids. Looked up from germline, CDR1 is MNHEY and CDR2 is SMNVEV (reference sequence). V lost 4 bases to trimming and J lost 1 base, with 10 bases between them. CDR3 DNA sequence: TGTGCCAGCAGTTACCTAGCGCAGAACACCGGGGAGCTGTTTTTT. It yields the protein CASSYLAQNTGELFF.

The CDR3: CASSLLPPSSYNEQFF. CDR3 sequence (DNA): TGCGCCAGCAGCTTGCTCCCGCCGAGCTCCTACAATGAGCAGTTCTTC. The V gene is TRBV5-1, the J gene TRBJ2-1; D call uncertain. The CDR3 totals 16 residues. The V end was cut by 1 base, the J end by 0 bases, with 11 bases between. Germline V CDR1 and CDR2: SGHRS, YFSETQ.

This chain joins TRBV9 and TRBJ2-3, with D possibly matching TRBD2 (5 bases). The CDR3 loop spans 14 amino acids. Germline V gene sequence: CDR1 SGDLS, CDR2 YYNGEE. V shed 4 bases and J shed 1 base, with 10 bases lying between them. The CDR3 DNA reads as TGTGCCAGCAGCCCACATAGCGGCACAGATACGCAGTATTTT. Amino acids: CASSPHSGTDTQYF. The variable domain in full, with the rest retrieved from reference TRBV9 and TRBJ2-3, is DSGVTQTPKHLITATGQRVTLRCSPRSGDLSVYWYQQSLDQGLQFLIQYYNGEERAKGNILERFSAQQFPDLHSELNLSSLELGDSALYFCASSPHSGTDTQYFGPGTRLTVL.

The CDR3 bases are TGTGCCAGCAGTTACGGACAGGGTCGGGCCTACGAGCAGTACTTC. It translates to CASSYGQGRAYEQYF. V gene TRBV6-2 or TRBV6-3 combines with J gene TRBJ2-7, with 8 bases fitting TRBD1. The V and J ends lost 2 bases and 2 bases, in that order; junction bases with no gene match: 5. The CDR3 is 15 amino acids. In germline, CDR1 is MNHEY, CDR2 SVGEGT.

This sequence joins TRBV3-1 (or the pseudogene TRBV3-2) and TRBJ1-1; TRBD1 is a possible D gene (6 bases). This CDR3 region has 14 residues. Germline V gives CDR1 LGHDT, CDR2 YNNKEL (reference sequence). With 6 bases removed from V and 4 bases from J, the gap between germline ends came to 15 bases. CDR3 loop: CASRGDTWGTEAFF. The CDR3 DNA reads TGTGCCAGCAGGGGGGACACGTGGGGCACTGAAGCTTTCTTT.

This chain joins TRBV5-4 and TRBJ2-2; 7 nucleotides match TRBD1. CDR3 size: 15 residues. Germline assignment: CDR1 SGHNT and CDR2 YYREEE (reference sequence). The trim removed 5 bases at V and 4 bases at J, leaving 8 bases unmatched. The CDR3 protein is CASSPRQGGTGELFF. DNA of the CDR3: TGTGCCAGCAGTCCACGACAGGGTGGCACCGGGGAGCTGTTTTTT.

The rearrangement links TRBV7-2 to TRBJ2-5; D perhaps matches TRBD2 (5 bases). CDR1 and CDR2 from the germline V gene are SGHTA and FQGNSA. V was pared by 3 bases and J by 5 bases, with 16 bases between. The CDR3 runs to 15 residues. CDR3 residues: CASSFQLGPWETQYF. CDR3 bases: TGTGCCAGCAGCTTTCAACTAGGGCCCTGGGAGACCCAGTACTTC.

This chain links TRBV2 with TRBJ2-2; 7 nucleotides align to TRBD1. CDR1 and CDR2 (germline): SNHLY, FYNNEI. V shed 4 bases and J 4 bases; nucleotides not matched to a gene: 3. This CDR3 comprises 14 residues. CDR3 protein: CASSGNRGTGELFF. For the CDR3, the DNA is TGTGCCAGCAGTGGAAACAGGGGCACCGGGGAGCTGTTTTTT.

The V gene is TRBV18, the J gene TRBJ2-5; TRBD2 might be the D (7 bases). This CDR3 spans 13 amino acids. The V end was cut by 2 bases, the J end by 4 bases, with 8 bases between. Germline V gene data show CDR1 as KGHSH and CDR2 as LQKENI. CDR3 nucleotides: TGTGCCAGCTCACCAAGGGGGGGAGAGACCCAGTACTTC. This sequence encodes CASSPRGGETQYF. Full variable domain (rest looked up from reference TRBV18 and TRBJ2-5): NAGVMQNPRHLVRRRGQEARLRCSPMKGHSHVYWYRQLPEEGLKFMVYLQKENIIDESGMPKERFSAEFPKEGPSILRIQQVVRGDSAAYFCASSPRGGETQYFGPGTRLLVL.

This sequence joins TRBV12-5 and TRBJ2-7; 7 nucleotides line up with TRBD1. The germline gives CDR1 LGHNT, CDR2 FRNRAP. V was clipped by 3 bases and J by 0 bases; unmatched bases: 8. This CDR3 region has 16 residues. The CDR3 DNA reads TGTGCTAGTGGTTTCACCGGACAGGCCAACTCCTACGAGCAGTACTTC. This sequence encodes CASGFTGQANSYEQYF.

The DNA for the CDR3 is TGTGCCAGCGCAGGCCTCGGAAATTCACCCCTCCACTTT. It yields the protein CASAGLGNSPLHF. The V and J genes are TRBV3-1 (or the pseudogene TRBV3-2) and TRBJ1-6, with D unclear. CDR1 and CDR2 from the germline V gene are LGHDT and YNNKEL (reference sequence). V shed 8 bases and J shed 7 bases, with 12 bases lying between them. This CDR3 comprises 13 residues.

This chain links TRBV10-1 with TRBJ2-1, with 7 bases aligning to TRBD1. Germline trimming cut 10 bases from V and 2 bases from J; bases unmatched to any gene: 11. CDR1 WNHNN and CDR2 SYGVQD come from the germline V gene (reference sequence). This CDR3 comprises 15 residues. CDR3 region: CATGTERTTYNEQFF. The DNA of the CDR3 is TGCGCCACCGGGACAGAGCGGACCACCTACAATGAGCAGTTCTTC.

The chain combines TRBV7-9 with TRBJ2-7, with D uncertain. Trimming pared 6 bases from V and 4 bases from J, leaving 10 bases between. The CDR3 extends over 12 amino acids. Germline assignment: CDR1 SEHNR and CDR2 FQNEAQ (reference sequence). The chain's CDR3 is CASRSSEYEQYF. The CDR3 nucleotides read TGTGCCAGCAGGTCTAGTGAGTACGAGCAGTACTTC.

This clone was observed a few times. The CDR3: CASRTPRGQPQHF. The CDR3 DNA follows: TGTGCCAGCAGAACACCCAGGGGTCAGCCCCAGCATTTT. The rearrangement uses TRBV6-4 and TRBJ1-5, with D maybe TRBD1 (6 bases). Trimming took off 6 bases at V and 6 bases at J, with 12 bases between the two ends. Looked up from germline, CDR1 is MRHNA and CDR2 is SNTAGT. The CDR3 loop spans 13 amino acids.

V gene TRBV28 combines with J gene TRBJ1-4, with D uncertain. Germline V gives CDR1 MDHEN, CDR2 SYDVKM. The CDR3 extends over 11 amino acids. Between the trimmed V and J ends, which lost 7 bases and 4 bases, there was a span of 4 bases. The CDR3: CASTNNEKLFF. CDR3 DNA: TGTGCCAGCACTAATAATGAAAAACTGTTTTTT.